These T cell receptor beta chains were read from a single sample in a study of post-analysis software for immune sequencing data. TCRdb itself ran the PCR reads through MiXCR, one entry per CDR3 protein. The data contain over 700,000 distinct CDR3 sequences, less than 35% of them seen just once; the ten biggest clones take up roughly 0.54%. The sample comprised blood. These receptors came from a girl between 10 and 17 years old with multiple sclerosis. The CDR3 runs from the conserved cysteine through the conserved F or W. The order of the fields is CDR3 protein, V gene.

CDR3 protein: CAISEGRGGTDTQYF; V gene: TRBV10-3
CDR3 protein: CASSSGTALYGYTF; V gene: TRBV6-1
CDR3 protein: CSVARQGAFGTDTQYF; V gene: TRBV29-1
CDR3 protein: CSASVGQGWEQYF; V gene: TRBV20-1
CDR3 protein: CATGGRQSLGYTF; V gene: TRBV10-3
CDR3 protein: CASSETTSGRAFGTDTQYF; V gene: TRBV25-1
CDR3 protein: CASSLAVLAGGVSYNEQFF; V gene: TRBV7-8
CDR3 protein: CASSLSSLPFREQFF; V gene: TRBV27
CDR3 protein: CASSEREAGETQYF; V gene: TRBV2
CDR3 protein: CASRAGLGKQYF; V gene: TRBV27
CDR3 protein: CSARCQFLYEQYF; V gene: TRBV20-1
CDR3 protein: CASSDGRLYEQYF; V gene: TRBV6-1
CDR3 protein: CASSFAGHNEQFF; V gene: TRBV7-2
CDR3 protein: CASSRNGGSESPLHF; V gene: TRBV11-2
CDR3 protein: CASSARTSGGSREQFF; V gene: TRBV28
CDR3 protein: CASSLNTEGLSTDTQYF; V gene: TRBV4-2
CDR3 protein: CASSLGLGVGEQFF; V gene: TRBV5-1
CDR3 protein: CASSSKRGGLYEQYF; V gene: TRBV6-5
CDR3 protein: CSVRKEQDGKQYF; V gene: TRBV29-1
CDR3 protein: CASGRDRAQNTEAFF; V gene: TRBV6-1
CDR3 protein: CSVPSGGGNYGYTF; V gene: TRBV29-1
CDR3 protein: CASSGLAGRYNEQFF; V gene: TRBV11-2
CDR3 protein: CSARSGLASYNEQFF; V gene: TRBV20-1
CDR3 protein: CASSLRAGSGANVLTF; V gene: TRBV7-2
CDR3 protein: CSVAQTGDDGHTF; V gene: TRBV29-1
CDR3 protein: CASSPRLGNQPQHF; V gene: TRBV18
CDR3 protein: CASSQASAGAVLHEQFF; V gene: TRBV3-1
CDR3 protein: CASSLKGTRILTDTQYF; V gene: TRBV5-1
CDR3 protein: CASSLSGGAHYGYTF; V gene: TRBV28
CDR3 protein: CASSYYGSSTDTQYF; V gene: TRBV6-5
CDR3 protein: CASSWARVGETQYF; V gene: TRBV7-2
CDR3 protein: CSASGRDQETQYF; V gene: TRBV20-1
CDR3 protein: CASSQVTAADTQYF; V gene: TRBV4-1
CDR3 protein: CASSLWGLAGGSTDTQYF; V gene: TRBV12-3/TRBV12-4
CDR3 protein: CASSPWGGRTYEQYF; V gene: TRBV28
CDR3 protein: CASSTRTGSYNEQFF; V gene: TRBV5-1
CDR3 protein: CASSSTGRHWTYSNQPQHF; V gene: TRBV7-8
CDR3 protein: CSATSANLGPRQETQYF; V gene: TRBV20-1
CDR3 protein: CASSEGRVKYF; V gene: TRBV25-1
CDR3 protein: CSARDGARSTDTQYF; V gene: TRBV20-1
CDR3 protein: CASTGLVNEQFF; V gene: TRBV18
CDR3 protein: CASSFVQVTDTQYF; V gene: TRBV2
CDR3 protein: CSARVDQNQPQHF; V gene: TRBV20-1
CDR3 protein: CASSPHWDQAREQYF; V gene: TRBV28